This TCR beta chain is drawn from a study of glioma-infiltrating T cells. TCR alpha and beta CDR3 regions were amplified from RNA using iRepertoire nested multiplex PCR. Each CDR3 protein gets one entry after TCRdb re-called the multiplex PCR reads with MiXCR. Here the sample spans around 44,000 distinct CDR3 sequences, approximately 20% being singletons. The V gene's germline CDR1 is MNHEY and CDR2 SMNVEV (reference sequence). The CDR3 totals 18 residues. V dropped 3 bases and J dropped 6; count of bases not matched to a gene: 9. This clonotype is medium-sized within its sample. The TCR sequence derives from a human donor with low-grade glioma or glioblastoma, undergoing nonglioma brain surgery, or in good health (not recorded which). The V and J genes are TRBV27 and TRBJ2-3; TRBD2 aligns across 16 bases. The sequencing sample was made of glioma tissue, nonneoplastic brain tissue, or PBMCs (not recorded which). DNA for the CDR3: TGTGCCAGCAGTTTTTGGGGGACTAGCGGGGGGGCCGCTGATACGCAGTATTTT. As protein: CASSFWGTSGGAADTQYF.